This is a list of T cell receptor beta chains from one sample in a study of shared clonotypes between healthy human individuals. Clones were read by immunoSEQ multiplex PCR, and TCRdb kept only the in-frame ones, dropping some. The repertoire holds 450,000 to 650,000 clones, with just over 75% as singletons. Sequenced input: PBMCs. These TCRs come from a woman aged 40 to 49 in good health. Some clones in this sample may be carry-over from other donors' samples. Each CDR3 is given without its conserved first and last residue. The order of the fields is J gene, V gene, CDR3 protein.

TRBJ1-2,TRBV28,ASSSGRIYGYT
TRBJ2-7,TRBV5-1,ASTSGVGYEQY
TRBJ2-2,TRBV7-9,ASEREQGEGGELF
TRBJ2-7,TRBV21-1,ASRQTSGRFDEQY
TRBJ2-3,TRBV7-9,ASSHMWRSTDTQY
TRBJ1-3,TRBV11-3,ASSLGRNSGNTIY
TRBJ1-2,TRBV27,ASRDLNYGYT
TRBJ2-7,TRBV28,ASNDDRVHEQY
TRBJ2-2,TRBV4-1,ASSQSLGDPANTGELF
TRBJ2-7,TRBV7-3,ASSPWTTYEQY
TRBJ2-6,TRBV19,ASSFGQGESGANVLT
TRBJ2-7,TRBV19,ASSTGQNSYEQY
TRBJ2-3,TRBV2,ASSEQPSTDTQY
TRBJ2-5,TRBV15,ATSRDSWSGKAQY
TRBJ2-3,TRBV10-1,ASSEAGQGGTDTQY
TRBJ2-7,TRBV4-1,ASSQEPGIVYEQY
TRBJ2-5,TRBV11-2,ASSLWGGQETQY
TRBJ1-1,TRBV2,ASTYNTEAF
TRBJ2-3,TRBV5-1,ASSPENRGIADTQY
TRBJ1-4,TRBV30,ARSRGNEKLF
TRBJ2-5,TRBV5-1,ASSLGDSQETQY
TRBJ1-2,TRBV28,ASSLLRGDYGYT
TRBJ1-5,TRBV19,ASSTRGEDFNQPQH
TRBJ2-7,TRBV29-1,SVEGSGRVHEQY
TRBJ1-5,TRBV5-6,ASSSRAGGNQPQH
TRBJ2-3,TRBV5-6,ASSSLAGASPSTDTQY
TRBJ2-7,TRBV7-2,ASSLRTSGYEQY
TRBJ1-1,TRBV28,ASSSPGAMNTEAF
TRBJ2-7,TRBV28,ASSLQTDSTTYEQY
TRBJ1-3,TRBV6-6,ASSYEGGSGNTIY
TRBJ2-7,TRBV27,ASNNRGISYEQY
TRBJ2-7,TRBV5-6,ASSLQFAHEQY
TRBJ2-3,TRBV5-1,ASSDGPATDTQY
TRBJ2-1,TRBV7-7,ASSPGQGASNEQF
TRBJ2-1,TRBV15,ATRDAESSYNEQF
TRBJ2-7,TRBV11-2,ASRKLRGRTGHEQY
TRBJ2-1,TRBV5-4,ASGSDPGGVWNEQF
TRBJ2-2,TRBV7-3,ASSPPGASSTGELF
TRBJ1-2,TRBV28,ASSRPAGAHYGYT
TRBJ1-3,TRBV29-1,SAIADGNTIY
TRBJ2-5,TRBV10-3,AIRANPQETQY
TRBJ2-6,TRBV6-6,ASSHSRPGANVLT
TRBJ1-5,TRBV7-2,ASSLDGAVGQPQH